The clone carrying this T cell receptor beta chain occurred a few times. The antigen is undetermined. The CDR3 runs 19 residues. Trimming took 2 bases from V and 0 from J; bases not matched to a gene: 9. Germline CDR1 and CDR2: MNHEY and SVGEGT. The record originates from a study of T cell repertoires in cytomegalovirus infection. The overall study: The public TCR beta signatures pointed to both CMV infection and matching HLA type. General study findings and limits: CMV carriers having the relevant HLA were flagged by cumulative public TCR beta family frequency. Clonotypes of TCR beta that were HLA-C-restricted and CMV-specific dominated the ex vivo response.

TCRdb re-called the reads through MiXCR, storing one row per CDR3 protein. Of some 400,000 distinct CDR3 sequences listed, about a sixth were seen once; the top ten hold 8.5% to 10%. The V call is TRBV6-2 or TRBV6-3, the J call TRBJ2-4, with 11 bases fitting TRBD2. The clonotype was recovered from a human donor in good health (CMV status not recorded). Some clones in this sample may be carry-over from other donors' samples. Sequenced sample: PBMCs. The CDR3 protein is CASSYGTSGGYLAKNIQYF. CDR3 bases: TGTGCCAGCAGTTACGGTACTAGCGGGGGATATCTAGCCAAAAACATTCAGTACTTC.